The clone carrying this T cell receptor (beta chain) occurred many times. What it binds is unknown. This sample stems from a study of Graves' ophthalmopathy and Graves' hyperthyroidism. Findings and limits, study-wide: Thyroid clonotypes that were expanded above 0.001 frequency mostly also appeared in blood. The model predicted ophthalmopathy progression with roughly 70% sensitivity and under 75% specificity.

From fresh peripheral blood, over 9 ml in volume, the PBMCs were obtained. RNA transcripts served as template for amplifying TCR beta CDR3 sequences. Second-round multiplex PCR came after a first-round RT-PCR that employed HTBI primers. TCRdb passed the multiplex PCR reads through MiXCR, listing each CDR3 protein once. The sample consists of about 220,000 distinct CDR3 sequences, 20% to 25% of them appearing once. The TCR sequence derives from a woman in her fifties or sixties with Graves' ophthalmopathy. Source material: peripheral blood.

The CDR3 nucleotides read TGTGCCACCAGCGGGGGCTACTCCTACGAGCAGTACTTC. It specifies CATSGGYSYEQYF. This chain uses TRBV24-1 with TRBJ2-7; D tentatively reads TRBD1 or TRBD2 (6 bases each). The germline V gene encodes CDR1 KGHDR and CDR2 SFDVKD. This CDR3 region has 13 residues. The V end lost 7 bases, the J end lost 0 bases, and 9 bases lay between the germline ends.